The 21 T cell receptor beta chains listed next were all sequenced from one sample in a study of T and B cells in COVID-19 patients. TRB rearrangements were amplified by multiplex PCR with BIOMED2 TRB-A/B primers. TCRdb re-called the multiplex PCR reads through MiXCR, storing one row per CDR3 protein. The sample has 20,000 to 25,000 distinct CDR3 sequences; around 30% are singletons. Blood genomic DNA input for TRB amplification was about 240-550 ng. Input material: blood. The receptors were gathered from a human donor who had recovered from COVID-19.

The CDR3 coding sequence is TGCAGTGCTAGAGATATGGGGAACACTGAAGCTTTCTTT. Its translation is CSARDMGNTEAFF. This chain joins TRBV20-1 and TRBJ1-1; D ambiguous. V was trimmed by 0 bases and J by 1 base, leaving 6 bases between them. This CDR3 has 13 residues. Germline V gene lookup returns CDR1 DFQATT and CDR2 SNEGSKA (reference sequence).

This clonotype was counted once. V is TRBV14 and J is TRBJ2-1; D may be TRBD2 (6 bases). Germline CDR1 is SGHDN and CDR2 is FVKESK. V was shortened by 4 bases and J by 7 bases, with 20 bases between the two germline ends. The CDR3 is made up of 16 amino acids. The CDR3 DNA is TGTGCCAGCAGCCTATCACTAGCCGAAACGGCGAATGAGCAGTTCTTC. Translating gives CASSLSLAETANEQFF.

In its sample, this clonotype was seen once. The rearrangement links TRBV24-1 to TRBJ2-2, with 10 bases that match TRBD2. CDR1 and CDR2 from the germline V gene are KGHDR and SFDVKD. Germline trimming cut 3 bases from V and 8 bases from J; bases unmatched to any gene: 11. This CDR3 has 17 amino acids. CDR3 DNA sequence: TGTGCCACCAGTGATCCGGGACTAGCGACTCACAAAGGGGAGCTGTTTTTT. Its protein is CATSDPGLATHKGELFF.

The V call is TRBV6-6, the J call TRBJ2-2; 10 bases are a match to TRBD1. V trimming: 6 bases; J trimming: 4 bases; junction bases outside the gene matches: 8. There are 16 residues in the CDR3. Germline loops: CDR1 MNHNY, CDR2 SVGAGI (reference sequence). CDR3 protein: CASSYTGTGATGELFF. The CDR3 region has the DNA TGTGCCAGCAGCTACACGGGGACAGGGGCCACCGGGGAGCTGTTTTTT.

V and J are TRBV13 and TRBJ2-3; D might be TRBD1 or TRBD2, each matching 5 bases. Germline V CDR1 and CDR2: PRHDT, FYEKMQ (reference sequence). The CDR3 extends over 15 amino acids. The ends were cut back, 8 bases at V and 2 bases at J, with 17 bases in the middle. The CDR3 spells CASSGMGPNTDTQYF. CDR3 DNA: TGTGCCAGCTCGGGGATGGGGCCCAACACAGATACGCAGTATTTT. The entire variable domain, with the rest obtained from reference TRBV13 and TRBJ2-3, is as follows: AAGVIQSPRHLIKEKRETATLKCYPIPRHDTVYWYQQGPGQDPQFLISFYEKMQSDKGSIPDRFSAQQFSDYHSELNMSSLELGDSALYFCASSGMGPNTDTQYFGPGTRLTVL.

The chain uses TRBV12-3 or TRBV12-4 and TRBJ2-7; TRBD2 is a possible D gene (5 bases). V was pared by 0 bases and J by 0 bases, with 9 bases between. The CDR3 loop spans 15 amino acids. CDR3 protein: CASSLAGIPSYEQYF. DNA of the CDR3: TGTGCCAGCAGTTTAGCCGGGATCCCCTCCTACGAGCAGTACTTC.

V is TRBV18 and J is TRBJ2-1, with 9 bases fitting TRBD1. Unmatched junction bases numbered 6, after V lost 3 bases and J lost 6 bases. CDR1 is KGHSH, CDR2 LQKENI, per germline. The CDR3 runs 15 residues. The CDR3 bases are TGTGCCAGCTCACCGGACAGGGGAGCCATCAATGAGCAGTTCTTC. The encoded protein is CASSPDRGAINEQFF.

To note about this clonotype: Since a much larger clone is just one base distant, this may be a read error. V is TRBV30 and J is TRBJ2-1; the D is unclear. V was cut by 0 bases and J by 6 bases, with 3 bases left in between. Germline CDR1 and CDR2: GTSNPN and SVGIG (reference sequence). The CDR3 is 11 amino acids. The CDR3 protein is CAWSVCNEQFF. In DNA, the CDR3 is TGTGCCTGGAGTGTCTGCAATGAGCAGTTCTTC.

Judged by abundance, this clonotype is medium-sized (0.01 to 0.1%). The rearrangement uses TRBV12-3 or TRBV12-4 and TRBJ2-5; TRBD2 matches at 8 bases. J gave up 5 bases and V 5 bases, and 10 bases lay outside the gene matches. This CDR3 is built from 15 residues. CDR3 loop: CASSPPGLDGETQYF. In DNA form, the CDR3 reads TGTGCCAGCAGTCCACCGGGACTAGACGGGGAGACCCAGTACTTC.

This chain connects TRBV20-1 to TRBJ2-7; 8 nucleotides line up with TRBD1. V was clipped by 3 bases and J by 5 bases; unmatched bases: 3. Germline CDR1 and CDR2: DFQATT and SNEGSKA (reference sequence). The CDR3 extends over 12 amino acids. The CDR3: CSARDREDEQYF. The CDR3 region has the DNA TGCAGTGCTAGGGACAGGGAGGACGAGCAGTACTTC.

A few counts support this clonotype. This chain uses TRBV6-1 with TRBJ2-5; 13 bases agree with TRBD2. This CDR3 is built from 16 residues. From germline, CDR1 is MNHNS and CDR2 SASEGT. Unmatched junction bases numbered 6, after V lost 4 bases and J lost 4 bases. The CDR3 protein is CASSGLGLAGLETQYF. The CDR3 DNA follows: TGTGCCAGCAGTGGACTGGGACTAGCGGGGTTAGAGACCCAGTACTTC.

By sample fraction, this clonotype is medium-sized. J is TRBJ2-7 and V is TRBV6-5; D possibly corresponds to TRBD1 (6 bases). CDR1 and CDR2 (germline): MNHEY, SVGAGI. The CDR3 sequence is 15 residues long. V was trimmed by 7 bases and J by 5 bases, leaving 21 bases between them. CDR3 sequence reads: CASTYHGAGDNEQYF. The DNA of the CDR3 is TGTGCCAGCACCTACCATGGGGCAGGGGACAACGAGCAGTACTTC.

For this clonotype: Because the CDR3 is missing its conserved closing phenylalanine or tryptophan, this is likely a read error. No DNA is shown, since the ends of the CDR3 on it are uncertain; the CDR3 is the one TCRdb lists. CDR3 in amino acids: CASSLPEPPGPSTL. The genes are TRBV5-4 and TRBJ2-5; the D call in the table, TRBD1, was not verified against the DNA. Germline V gene data show CDR1 as SGHNT and CDR2 as YYREEE (reference sequence). The CDR3 has 14 amino acids, counting both end residues.

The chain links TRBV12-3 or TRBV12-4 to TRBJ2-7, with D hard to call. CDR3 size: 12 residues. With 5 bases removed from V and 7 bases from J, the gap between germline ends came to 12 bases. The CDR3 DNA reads TGTGCCAGCAGTGCCCGTCGAACGGAGCAGTACTTC. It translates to CASSARRTEQYF.

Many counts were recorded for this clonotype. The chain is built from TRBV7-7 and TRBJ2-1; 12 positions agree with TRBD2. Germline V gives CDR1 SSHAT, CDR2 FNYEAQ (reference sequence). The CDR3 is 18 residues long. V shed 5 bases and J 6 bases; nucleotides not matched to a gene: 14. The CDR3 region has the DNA TGTGCCAGCAGCCCGGGTCCTCTGACTAGCGGGAGAGGCAATGAGCAGTTCTTC. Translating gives CASSPGPLTSGRGNEQFF.

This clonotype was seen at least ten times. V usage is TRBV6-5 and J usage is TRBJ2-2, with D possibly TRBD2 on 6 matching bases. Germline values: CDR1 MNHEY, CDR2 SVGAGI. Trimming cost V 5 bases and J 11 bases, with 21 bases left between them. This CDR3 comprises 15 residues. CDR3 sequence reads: CASSATGGGVGELFF. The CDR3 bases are TGTGCCAGCAGTGCCACCGGCGGCGGGGTCGGAGAGCTGTTTTTT.

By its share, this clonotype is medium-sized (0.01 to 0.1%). DNA for the CDR3: TGTGCCAGCTCAGAGTCCCTTTACAATGAGCAGTTCTTC. Its translation: CASSESLYNEQFF. The V call is TRBV18, the J call TRBJ2-1; D is unresolved. The CDR3 runs to 13 residues. CDR1 and CDR2 (germline): KGHSH, LQKENI. V lost 5 bases, J lost 4 bases, and 9 bases lay in between.

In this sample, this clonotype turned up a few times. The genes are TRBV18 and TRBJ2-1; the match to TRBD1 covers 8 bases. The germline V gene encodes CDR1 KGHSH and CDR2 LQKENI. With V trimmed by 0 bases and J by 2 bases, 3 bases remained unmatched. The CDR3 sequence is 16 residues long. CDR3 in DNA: TGTGCCAGCTCACCACCATCAGGGGGCACCTACAATGAGCAGTTCTTC. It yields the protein CASSPPSGGTYNEQFF.

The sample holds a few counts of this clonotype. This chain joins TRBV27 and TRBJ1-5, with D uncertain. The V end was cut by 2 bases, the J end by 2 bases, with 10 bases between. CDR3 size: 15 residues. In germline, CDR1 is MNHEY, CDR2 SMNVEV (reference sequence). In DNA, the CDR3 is TGTGCCAGCAGTTTAGGTGGATGGGGCAATCAGCCCCAGCATTTT. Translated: CASSLGGWGNQPQHF.

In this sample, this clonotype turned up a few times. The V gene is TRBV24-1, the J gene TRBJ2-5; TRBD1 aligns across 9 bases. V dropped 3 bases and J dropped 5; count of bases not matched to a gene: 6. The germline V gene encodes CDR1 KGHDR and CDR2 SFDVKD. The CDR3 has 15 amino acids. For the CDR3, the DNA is TGTGCCACCAGTGATCCGGGACAGGGTGGTGAGACCCAGTACTTC. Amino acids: CATSDPGQGGETQYF.

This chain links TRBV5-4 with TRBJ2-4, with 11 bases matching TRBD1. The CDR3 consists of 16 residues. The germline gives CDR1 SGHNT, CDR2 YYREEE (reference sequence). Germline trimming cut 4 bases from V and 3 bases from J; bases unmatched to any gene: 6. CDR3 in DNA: TGTGCCAGCAGCCTAGGGACAGGGGGGATCAAAAACATTCAGTACTTC. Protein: CASSLGTGGIKNIQYF.